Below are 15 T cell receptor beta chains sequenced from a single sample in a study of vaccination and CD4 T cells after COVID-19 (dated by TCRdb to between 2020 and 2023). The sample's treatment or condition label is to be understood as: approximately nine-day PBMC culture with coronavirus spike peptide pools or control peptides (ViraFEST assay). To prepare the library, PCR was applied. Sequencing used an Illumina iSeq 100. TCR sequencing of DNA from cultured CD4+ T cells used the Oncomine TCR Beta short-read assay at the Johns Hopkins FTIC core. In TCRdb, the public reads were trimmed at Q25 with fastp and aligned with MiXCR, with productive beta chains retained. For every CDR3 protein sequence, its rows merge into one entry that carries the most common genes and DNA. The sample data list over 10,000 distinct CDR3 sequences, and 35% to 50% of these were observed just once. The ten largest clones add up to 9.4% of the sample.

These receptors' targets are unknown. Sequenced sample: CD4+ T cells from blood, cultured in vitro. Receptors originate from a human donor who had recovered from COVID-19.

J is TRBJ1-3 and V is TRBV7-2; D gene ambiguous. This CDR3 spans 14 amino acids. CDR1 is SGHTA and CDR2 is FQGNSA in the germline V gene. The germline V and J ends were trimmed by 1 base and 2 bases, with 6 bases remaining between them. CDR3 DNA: TGTGCCAGCAGCTTAGGGATTACTGGAAACACCATATATTTT. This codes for CASSLGITGNTIYF.

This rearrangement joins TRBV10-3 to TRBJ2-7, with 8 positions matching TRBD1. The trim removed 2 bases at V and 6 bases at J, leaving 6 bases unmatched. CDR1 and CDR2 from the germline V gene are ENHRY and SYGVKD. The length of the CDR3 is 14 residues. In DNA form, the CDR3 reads TGTGCCATCAGTGAGAGGACAGGGATATTCGAGCAGTACTTC. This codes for CAISERTGIFEQYF.

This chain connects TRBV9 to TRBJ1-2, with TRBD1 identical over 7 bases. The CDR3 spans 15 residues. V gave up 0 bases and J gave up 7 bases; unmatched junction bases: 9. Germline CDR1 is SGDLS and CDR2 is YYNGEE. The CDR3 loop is CASSVEGAPNRGYTF. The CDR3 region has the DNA TGTGCCAGCAGCGTAGAGGGGGCGCCTAACCGTGGCTACACCTTC.

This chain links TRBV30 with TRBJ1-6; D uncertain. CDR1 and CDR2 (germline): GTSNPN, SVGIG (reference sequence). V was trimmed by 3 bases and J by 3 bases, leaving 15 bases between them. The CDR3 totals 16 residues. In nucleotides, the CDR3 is TGTGCCTGGAGAGACGCCAAGGGCCTCTATAATTCACCCCTCCACTTT. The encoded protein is CAWRDAKGLYNSPLHF.

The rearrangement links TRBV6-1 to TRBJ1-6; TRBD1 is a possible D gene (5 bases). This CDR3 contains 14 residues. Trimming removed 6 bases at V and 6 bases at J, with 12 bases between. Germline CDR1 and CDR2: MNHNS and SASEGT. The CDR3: CASRMDKTNSPLHF. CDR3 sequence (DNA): TGTGCCAGCAGAATGGACAAAACTAATTCACCCCTCCACTTT.

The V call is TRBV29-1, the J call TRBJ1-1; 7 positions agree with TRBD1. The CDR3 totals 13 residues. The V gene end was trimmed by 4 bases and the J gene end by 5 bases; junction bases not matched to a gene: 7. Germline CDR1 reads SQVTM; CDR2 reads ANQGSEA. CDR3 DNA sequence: TGCAGCGTTGGTCCGTTCAGGGGGACTGAAGCTTTCTTT. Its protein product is CSVGPFRGTEAFF. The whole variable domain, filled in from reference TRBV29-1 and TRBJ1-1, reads SAVISQKPSRDICQRGTSLTIQCQVDSQVTMMFWYRQQPGQSLTLIATANQGSEATYESGFVIDKFPISRPNLTFSTLTVSNMSPEDSSIYLCSVGPFRGTEAFFGQGTRLTVV.

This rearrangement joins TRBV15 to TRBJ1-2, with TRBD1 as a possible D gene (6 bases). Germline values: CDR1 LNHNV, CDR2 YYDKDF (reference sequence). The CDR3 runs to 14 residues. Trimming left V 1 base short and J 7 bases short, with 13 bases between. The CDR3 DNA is TGTGCCACCAGCAGAGCAACAGGGATTGCTGGCTACACCTTC. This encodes CATSRATGIAGYTF. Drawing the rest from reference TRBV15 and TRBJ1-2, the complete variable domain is DAMVIQNPRYQVTQFGKPVTLSCSQTLNHNVMYWYQQKSSQAPKLLFHYYDKDFNNEADTPDNFQSRRPNTSFCFLDIRSPGLGDTAMYLCATSRATGIAGYTFGSGTRLTVV.

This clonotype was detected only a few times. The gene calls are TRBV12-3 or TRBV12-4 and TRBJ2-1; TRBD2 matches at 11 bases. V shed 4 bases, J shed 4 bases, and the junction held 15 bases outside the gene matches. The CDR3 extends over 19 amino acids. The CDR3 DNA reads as TGTGCCAGCAGTTCCCCGAGAGTCCCCGGGACTAGCGGATACAATGAGCAGTTCTTC. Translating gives CASSSPRVPGTSGYNEQFF.

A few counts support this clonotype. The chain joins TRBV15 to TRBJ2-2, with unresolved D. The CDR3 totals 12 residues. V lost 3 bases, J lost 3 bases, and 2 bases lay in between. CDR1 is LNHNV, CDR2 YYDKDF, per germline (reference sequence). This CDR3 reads CATSSYTGELFF. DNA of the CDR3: TGTGCCACCAGCAGTTACACCGGGGAGCTGTTTTTT. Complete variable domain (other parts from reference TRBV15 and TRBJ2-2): DAMVIQNPRYQVTQFGKPVTLSCSQTLNHNVMYWYQQKSSQAPKLLFHYYDKDFNNEADTPDNFQSRRPNTSFCFLDIRSPGLGDTAMYLCATSSYTGELFFGEGSRLTVL.

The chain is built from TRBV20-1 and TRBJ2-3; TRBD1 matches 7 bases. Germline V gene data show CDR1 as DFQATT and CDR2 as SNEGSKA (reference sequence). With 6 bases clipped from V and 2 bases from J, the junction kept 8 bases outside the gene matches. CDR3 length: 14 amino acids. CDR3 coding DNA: TGCAGTGCAACCGGGACAGATTCCACAGATACGCAGTATTTT. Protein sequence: CSATGTDSTDTQYF.

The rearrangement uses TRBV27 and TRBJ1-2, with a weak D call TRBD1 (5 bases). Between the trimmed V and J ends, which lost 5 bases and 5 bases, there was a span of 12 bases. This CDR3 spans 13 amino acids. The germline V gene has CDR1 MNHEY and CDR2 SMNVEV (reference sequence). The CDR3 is CASSLGAEYGYTF. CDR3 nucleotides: TGTGCCAGCAGTCTAGGGGCGGAATATGGCTACACCTTC.

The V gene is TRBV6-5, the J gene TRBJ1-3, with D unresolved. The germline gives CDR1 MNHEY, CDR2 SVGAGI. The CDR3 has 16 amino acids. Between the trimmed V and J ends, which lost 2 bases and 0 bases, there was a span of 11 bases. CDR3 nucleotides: TGTGCCAGCAGTTACCCCCTTGCGGTCTCTGGAAACACCATATATTTT. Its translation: CASSYPLAVSGNTIYF.

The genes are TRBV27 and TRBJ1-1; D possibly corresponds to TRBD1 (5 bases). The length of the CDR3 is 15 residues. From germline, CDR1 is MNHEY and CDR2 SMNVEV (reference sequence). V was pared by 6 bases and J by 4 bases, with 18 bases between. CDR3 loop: CASSTAAVGGTEAFF. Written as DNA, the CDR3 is TGTGCCAGCAGCACGGCCGCCGTTGGGGGCACTGAAGCTTTCTTT.

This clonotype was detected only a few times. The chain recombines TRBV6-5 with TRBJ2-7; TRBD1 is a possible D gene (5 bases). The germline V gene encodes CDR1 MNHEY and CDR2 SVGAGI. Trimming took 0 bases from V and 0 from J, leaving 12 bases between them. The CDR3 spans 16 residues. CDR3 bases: TGTGCCAGCAGTTACTCGGGGCAGCCAAGCTCCTACGAGCAGTACTTC. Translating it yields CASSYSGQPSSYEQYF.

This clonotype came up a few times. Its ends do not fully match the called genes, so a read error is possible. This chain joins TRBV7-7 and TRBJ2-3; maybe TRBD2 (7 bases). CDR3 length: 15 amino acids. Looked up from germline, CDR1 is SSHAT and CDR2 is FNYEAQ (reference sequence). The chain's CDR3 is CASSVGGHSTDTQYF. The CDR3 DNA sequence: TGTGCTAGCAGCGTCGGGGGGCACTCCACAGATACGCAGTATTTT.